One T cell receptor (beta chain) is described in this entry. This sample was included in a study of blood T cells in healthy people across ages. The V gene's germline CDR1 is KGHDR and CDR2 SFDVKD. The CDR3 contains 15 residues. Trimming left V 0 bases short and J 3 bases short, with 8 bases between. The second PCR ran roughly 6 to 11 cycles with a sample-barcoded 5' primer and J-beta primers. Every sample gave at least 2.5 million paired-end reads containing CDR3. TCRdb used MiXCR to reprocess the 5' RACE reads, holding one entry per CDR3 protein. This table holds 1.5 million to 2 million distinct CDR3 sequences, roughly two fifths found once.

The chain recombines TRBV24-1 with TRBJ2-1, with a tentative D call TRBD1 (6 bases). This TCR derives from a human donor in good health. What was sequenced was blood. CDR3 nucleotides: TGTGCCACCAGTGATTTGGGGACAAGCTACAATGAGCAGTTCTTC. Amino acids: CATSDLGTSYNEQFF.